Each of the 17 T cell receptor beta chains below was sequenced from the same sample in a study of T-cell reconstitution after alpha-beta-depleted transplantation in children. Preparing the TCRbeta library involved the use of unique molecular identifiers. TCRdb reanalysed the PCR reads using MiXCR and keeps one entry per CDR3 protein. Of hundreds of thousands of distinct CDR3 sequences in the sample, roughly 17% were seen once. The sequences come from PBMCs from the stem cell graft donor, collected from the stem cell graft. The receptors shown here come from a human donor who donated a stem cell graft to a child with acute myeloid leukemia.

This clonotype was seen at least ten times. The chain has TRBV10-3 and TRBJ1-4, with D unresolved. V lost 3 bases and J lost 8, with 10 bases in between. The germline gives CDR1 ENHRY, CDR2 SYGVKD. The CDR3 runs 13 residues. CDR3 coding DNA: TGTGCCATCAGTGAAGGAAACAAGGAAAAACTGTTTTTT. Translation gives CAISEGNKEKLFF.

This clonotype was counted ten times or more. V usage is TRBV5-1 and J usage is TRBJ1-5; perhaps TRBD1 as D (6 bases). Trimming stripped 4 bases from V and 4 bases from J, with 12 bases between. The CDR3 covers 14 residues. Germline CDR1 reads SGHRS; CDR2 reads YFSETQ. For the CDR3, the DNA is TGCGCCAGCAGCCAAGGGGGGGGGAATCAGCCCCAGCATTTT. Protein: CASSQGGGNQPQHF. The whole variable domain, remainder taken from reference TRBV5-1 and TRBJ1-5, is KAGVTQTPRYLIKTRGQQVTLSCSPISGHRSVSWYQQTPGQGLQFLFEYFSETQRNKGNFPGRFSGRQFSNSRSEMNVSTLELGDSALYLCASSQGGGNQPQHFGDGTRLSIL.

V is TRBV5-1 and J is TRBJ1-6, with D possibly matching TRBD1 (6 bases). The germline gives CDR1 SGHRS, CDR2 YFSETQ. There are 17 residues in the CDR3. Trimming cost V 0 bases and J 7 bases, with 17 bases left between them. DNA for the CDR3: TGCGCCAGCAGCTTGGCCGGACGGACAGAATTAAATTCACCCCTCCACTTT. It translates to CASSLAGRTELNSPLHF.

As for this clonotype: Relative to the germline gene, one junction end is altered; a read error may explain this. V gene TRBV4-2 combines with J gene TRBJ2-3; D remains unclear. CDR1 and CDR2 from the germline V gene are LGHNA and YNFKEQ. This CDR3 is built from 14 residues. The CDR3 protein is CARSPAGLGDTQYF. Here the CDR3 DNA reads TGTGCCAGGAGCCCCGCCGGCCTCGGGGATACGCAGTATTTT.

This clonotype has a handful of counts. V usage is TRBV15 and J usage is TRBJ2-2, with a tentative D call TRBD2 (6 bases). Germline loops: CDR1 LNHNV, CDR2 YYDKDF (reference sequence). The CDR3 contains 15 residues. Trimming stripped 0 bases from V and 6 bases from J, with 11 bases between. For the CDR3, the DNA is TGTGCCACCAGCAGAGATCGATGGGGGGCCGGGGAGCTGTTTTTT. Amino acid sequence: CATSRDRWGAGELFF.

This clonotype occurred many times. The J gene is TRBJ1-4, the V gene TRBV20-1; 8 nucleotides line up with TRBD1. CDR1 and CDR2 from the germline V gene are DFQATT and SNEGSKA (reference sequence). The CDR3 length is 16 residues. The ends lost 3 bases at V and 4 bases at J; junction bases unmatched: 10. The CDR3 DNA sequence: TGCAGTGCTAGTGGCGGGACAGGTCTTCATAATGAAAAACTGTTTTTT. As protein: CSASGGTGLHNEKLFF.

Ten or more counts support this clonotype. The genes are TRBV5-6 and TRBJ2-7, with D possibly called TRBD1 or TRBD2 (5 bases each). CDR1 and CDR2 (germline): SGHDT, YYEEEE. V gave up 3 bases and J gave up 3 bases, with 16 bases separating them. The CDR3 is 15 residues long. CDR3 residues: CASSSGYQTDYEQYF. CDR3 nucleotides: TGTGCCAGCAGCTCGGGATACCAGACAGACTACGAGCAGTACTTC.

J is TRBJ2-2 and V is TRBV7-9, with 9 positions matching TRBD2. CDR3 length: 16 residues. The germline CDR1 and CDR2 sequences are SEHNR and FQNEAQ (reference sequence). The V gene end was trimmed by 5 bases and the J gene end by 1 base; junction bases not matched to a gene: 5. DNA of the CDR3: TGTGCCAGCAGCGCCGGACTAGCGCTGAACACCGGGGAGCTGTTTTTT. This gives the protein CASSAGLALNTGELFF. Based on the CDR3 plus reference TRBV7-9 and TRBJ2-2, the full variable domain is DTGVSQNPRHKITKRGQNVTFRCDPISEHNRLYWYRQTLGQGPEFLTYFQNEAQLEKSRLLSDRFSAERPKGSFSTLEIQRTEQGDSAMYLCASSAGLALNTGELFFGEGSRLTVL.

This clonotype appeared many times. V and J are TRBV29-1 and TRBJ1-1; D gene unclear. Germline-derived CDR1 and CDR2 are SQVTM and ANQGSEA. V was pared by 3 bases and J by 4 bases, with 6 bases between. The CDR3 covers 11 residues. CDR3 coding DNA: TGCAGCGTTGATCGGGTCACTGAAGCTTTCTTT. Its protein is CSVDRVTEAFF.

This clonotype was observed many times. The chain uses TRBV20-1 and TRBJ2-5, with 7 nucleotides matching TRBD1. The trim removed 3 bases at V and 5 bases at J, leaving 12 bases unmatched. CDR1 DFQATT and CDR2 SNEGSKA come from the germline V gene (reference sequence). The CDR3 is 15 residues long. CDR3 nucleotide sequence: TGCAGTGCTAGTTACTTGACAGGGTTAGAGGAGACCCAGTACTTC. Its translation is CSASYLTGLEETQYF.

The V and J genes are TRBV6-2 or TRBV6-3 and TRBJ2-7, with D unresolved. V lost 3 bases, J lost 2 bases, and 5 bases lay in between. CDR3 size: 12 residues. Looked up from germline, CDR1 is MNHEY and CDR2 is SVGEGT. The CDR3 here is CASSYRAYEQYF. The CDR3 DNA reads as TGTGCCAGCAGTTATAGGGCCTACGAGCAGTACTTC.

This clonotype has just a few counts. This chain links TRBV9 with TRBJ2-5, with 12 positions matching TRBD2. CDR3 size: 15 residues. J gave up 2 bases and V 2 bases, and 1 base lay outside the gene matches. Germline V lookup: CDR1 SGDLS, CDR2 YYNGEE. In nucleotides, the CDR3 is TGTGCCAGCAGCGTGCTAGCGGGGGGGCAAGAGACCCAGTACTTC. As protein: CASSVLAGGQETQYF.

This clonotype was seen many times. This rearrangement joins TRBV29-1 to TRBJ2-5; 8 bases line up with TRBD1. CDR1 is SQVTM and CDR2 is ANQGSEA in the germline V gene. The CDR3 runs 12 residues. After removal of 8 bases from V and 4 bases from J, the junction contained 6 bases not matched to a gene. CDR3 region: CSTRQGLETQYF. In DNA form, the CDR3 reads TGCAGCACCCGACAGGGGCTAGAGACCCAGTACTTC.

This clonotype was seen at least ten times. The chain couples TRBV6-1 to TRBJ1-2, with D perhaps TRBD1 (5 bases). CDR3 length equals 13 residues. The germline V and J ends were trimmed by 10 bases and 6 bases, with 18 bases remaining between them. Per germline, CDR1 MNHNS and CDR2 SASEGT. CDR3 amino acids: CATSLGLTDGYTF. The CDR3 region has the DNA TGTGCCACCTCATTGGGACTGACTGATGGCTACACCTTC.

This clonotype showed up many times. The V gene is TRBV29-1, the J gene TRBJ2-3, with TRBD1 matching over 8 bases. Trimming took 6 bases from V and 6 from J; bases not matched to a gene: 5. Per the germline V gene, CDR1 is SQVTM and CDR2 is ANQGSEA. This CDR3 has 12 residues. Here the CDR3 DNA reads TGCAGCGTGGGCAGGGGGCTTGATACGCAGTATTTT. This translates into CSVGRGLDTQYF.

This chain connects TRBV12-3 or TRBV12-4 to TRBJ1-1; 7 positions match TRBD1. The CDR3 loop spans 15 amino acids. J lost 0 bases, V lost 3 bases, and 4 bases had no gene match. Here the CDR3 reads CASSFRGPMNTEAFF. The CDR3 nucleotides are TGTGCCAGCAGTTTTAGGGGGCCCATGAACACTGAAGCTTTCTTT.

This clonotype came up a few times. V is TRBV7-2 and J is TRBJ1-1, with a weak D call TRBD1 (5 bases). The CDR3 runs 14 residues. The V gene's germline CDR1 is SGHTA and CDR2 FQGNSA. V was trimmed by 3 bases and J by 2 bases, leaving 10 bases between them. CDR3 in amino acids: CASSLIRVNTEAFF. CDR3 nucleotide sequence: TGTGCCAGCAGCTTGATCAGGGTAAACACTGAAGCTTTCTTT.